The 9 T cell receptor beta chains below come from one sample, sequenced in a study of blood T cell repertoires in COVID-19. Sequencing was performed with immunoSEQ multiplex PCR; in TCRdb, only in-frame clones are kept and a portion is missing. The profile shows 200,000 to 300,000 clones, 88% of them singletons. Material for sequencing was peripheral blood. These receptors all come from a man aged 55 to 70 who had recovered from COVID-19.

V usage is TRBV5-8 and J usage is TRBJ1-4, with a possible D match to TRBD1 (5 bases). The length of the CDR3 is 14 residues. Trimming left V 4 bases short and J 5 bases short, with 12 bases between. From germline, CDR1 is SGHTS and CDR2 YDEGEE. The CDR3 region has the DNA TGTGCCAGCAGCCTGGGACTGACGAATGAAAAACTGTTTTTT. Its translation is CASSLGLTNEKLFF.

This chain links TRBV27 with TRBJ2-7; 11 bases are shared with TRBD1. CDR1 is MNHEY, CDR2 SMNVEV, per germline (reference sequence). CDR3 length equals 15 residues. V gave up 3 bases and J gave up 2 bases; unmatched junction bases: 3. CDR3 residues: CASSFWTGGPYEQYF. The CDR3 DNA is TGTGCCAGCAGTTTTTGGACAGGGGGCCCCTACGAGCAGTACTTC.

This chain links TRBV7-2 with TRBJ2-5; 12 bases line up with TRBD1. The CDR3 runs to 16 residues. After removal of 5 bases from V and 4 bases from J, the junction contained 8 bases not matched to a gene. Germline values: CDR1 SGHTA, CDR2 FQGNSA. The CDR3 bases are TGTGCCAGCAGCCCTCGGGACAGGGGGCGAGGAGAGACCCAGTACTTC. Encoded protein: CASSPRDRGRGETQYF.

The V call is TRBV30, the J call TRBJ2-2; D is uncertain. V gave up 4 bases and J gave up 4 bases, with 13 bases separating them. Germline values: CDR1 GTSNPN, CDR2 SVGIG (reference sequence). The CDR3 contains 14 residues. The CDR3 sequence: CAWNLGVLTGELFF. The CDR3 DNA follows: TGTGCCTGGAATCTCGGAGTTCTCACCGGGGAGCTGTTTTTT.

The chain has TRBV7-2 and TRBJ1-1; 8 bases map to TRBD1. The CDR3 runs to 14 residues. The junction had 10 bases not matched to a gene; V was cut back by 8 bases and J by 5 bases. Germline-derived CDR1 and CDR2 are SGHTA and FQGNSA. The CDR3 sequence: CASDRRQGFTEAFF. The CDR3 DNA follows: TGTGCCAGCGACCGGAGACAGGGGTTTACTGAAGCTTTCTTT.

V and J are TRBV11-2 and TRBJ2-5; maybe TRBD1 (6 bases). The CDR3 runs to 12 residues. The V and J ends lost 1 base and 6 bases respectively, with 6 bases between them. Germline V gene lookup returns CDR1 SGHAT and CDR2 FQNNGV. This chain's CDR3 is CASSLGGQTQYF. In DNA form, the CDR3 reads TGTGCCAGCAGCTTAGGGGGGCAGACCCAGTACTTC.

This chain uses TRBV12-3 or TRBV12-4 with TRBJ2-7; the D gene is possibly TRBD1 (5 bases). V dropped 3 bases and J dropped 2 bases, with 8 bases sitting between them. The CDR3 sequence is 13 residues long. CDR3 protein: CASSLDTAYEQYF. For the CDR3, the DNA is TGTGCCAGCAGTTTGGACACCGCCTACGAGCAGTACTTC.

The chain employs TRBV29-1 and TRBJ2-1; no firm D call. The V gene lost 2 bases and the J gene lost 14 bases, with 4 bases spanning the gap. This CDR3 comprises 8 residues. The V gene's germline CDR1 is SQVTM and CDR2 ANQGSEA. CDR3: CSVESEFF. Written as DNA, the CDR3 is TGCAGCGTTGAATCAGAGTTCTTC.

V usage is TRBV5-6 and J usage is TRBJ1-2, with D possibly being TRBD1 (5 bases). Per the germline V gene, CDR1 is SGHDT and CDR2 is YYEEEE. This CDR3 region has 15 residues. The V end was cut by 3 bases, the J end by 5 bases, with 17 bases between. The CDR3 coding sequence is TGTGCCAGCAGCTCCGACAGACACGCCCCGTATGGCTACACCTTC. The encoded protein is CASSSDRHAPYGYTF.